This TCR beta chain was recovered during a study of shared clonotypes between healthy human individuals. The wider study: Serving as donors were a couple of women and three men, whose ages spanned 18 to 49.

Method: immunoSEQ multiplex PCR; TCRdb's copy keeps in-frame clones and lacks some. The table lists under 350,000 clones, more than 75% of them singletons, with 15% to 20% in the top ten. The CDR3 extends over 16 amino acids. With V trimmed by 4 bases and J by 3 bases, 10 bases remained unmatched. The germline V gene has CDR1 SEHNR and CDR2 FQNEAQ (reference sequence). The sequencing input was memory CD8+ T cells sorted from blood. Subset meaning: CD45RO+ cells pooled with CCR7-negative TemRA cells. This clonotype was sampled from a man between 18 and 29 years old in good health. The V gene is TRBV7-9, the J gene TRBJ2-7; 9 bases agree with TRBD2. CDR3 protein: CASSSGRTSVNYEQYF. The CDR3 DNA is TGTGCCAGCAGCTCTGGGAGGACTAGCGTGAACTACGAGCAGTACTTC.